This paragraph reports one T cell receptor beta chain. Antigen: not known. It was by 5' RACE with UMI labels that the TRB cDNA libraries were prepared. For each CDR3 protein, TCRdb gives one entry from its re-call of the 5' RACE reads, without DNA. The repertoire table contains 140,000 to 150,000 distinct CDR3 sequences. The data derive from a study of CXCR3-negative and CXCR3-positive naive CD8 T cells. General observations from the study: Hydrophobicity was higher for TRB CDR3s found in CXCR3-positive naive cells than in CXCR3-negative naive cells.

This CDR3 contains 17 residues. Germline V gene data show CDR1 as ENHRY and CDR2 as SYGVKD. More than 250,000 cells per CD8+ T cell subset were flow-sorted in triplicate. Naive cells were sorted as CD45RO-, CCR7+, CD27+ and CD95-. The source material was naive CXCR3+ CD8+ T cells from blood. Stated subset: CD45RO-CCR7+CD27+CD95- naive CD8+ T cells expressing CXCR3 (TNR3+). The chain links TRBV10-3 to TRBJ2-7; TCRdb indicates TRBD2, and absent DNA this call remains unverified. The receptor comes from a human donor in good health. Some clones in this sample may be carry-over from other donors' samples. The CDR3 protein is CATGLAGTLPLSGEQYF.